The clone carrying this T cell receptor beta chain was observed at least ten times. Its cognate antigen is unknown. Germline V gives CDR1 SGHRS, CDR2 YFSETQ. Trimming took off 2 bases at V and 7 bases at J, with 7 bases between the two ends. The CDR3 is 12 amino acids. A universal primer binding site was introduced by template switching. The final cDNA contained unique molecular identifiers. TCRdb ran MiXCR on the 5' RACE reads and lists one entry per CDR3 protein. The profile shows approximately 240,000 distinct CDR3 sequences, around 15% of them singletons. The data stem from a study of identical twins. Study-wide findings and caveats: Out-of-frame alpha sequences that twins shared showed excess low generation probability.

The sequencing input was memory (CD45RO+) T cells sorted from blood. The sequence was obtained from a woman between 18 and 29 years old in good health. This chain uses TRBV5-1 with TRBJ2-1, with D possibly called TRBD1 or TRBD2 (5 bases each). The CDR3 loop reads CASSFGANEQFF. The CDR3 DNA reads TGCGCCAGCAGCTTCGGGGCGAATGAGCAGTTCTTC.